Reported below is one T cell receptor (beta chain). Its antigen specificity is not known. No much larger clonotype is one base removed from it; base qualities were not supplied. This sample was included in a study of Ad26.COV2.S vaccination and SARS-CoV-2 variants (dated by TCRdb to about 2021). Broadly, across the study: Vaccine-arm donors came from COV1001, a multicentre, randomized, double-blind, placebo-controlled phase I-IIa trial of Ad26.COV2.S in healthy adults. Ad26.COV2.S was administered intramuscularly at a dose of 5x10^10 or 1x10^11 viral particles, either as one shot or as two shots given 56 days apart. The specificity and breadth of SARS-CoV-2-reactive T cell receptors after Ad26.COV2.S vaccination were assessed by TCRbeta repertoire sequencing. A total of about 30 samples were included in the TCR-sequenced set, comprising roughly 19 Ad26.COV2.S vaccine recipients, 5 placebo recipients and 8 SARS-CoV-2 convalescent individuals. Trial participants were randomized into five groups of five, in which low-dose or high-dose Ad26.COV2.S was given once or twice, or placebo was given on both occasions. Investigators remained blinded to trial group allocation during experiments and outcome assessment. General conclusions and limits of the study: Vaccine and placebo recipients had comparable non-spike TCR breadth, which fits with the vaccine containing only spike. After vaccination, spike-specific CD8+ and CD4+ T cell responses were reported to show substantial breadth. The study lacked the statistical power to compare responses across vaccine doses or regimens. According to the authors, total T cell responses may have been underestimated by the TCR breadth and depth analyses. Higher spike-specific TCR breadth was observed in Ad26.COV2.S recipients than in placebo recipients (P = 0.0014).

The sample's treatment or condition, from its label and the paper: roughly 18 received Ad26.COV2.S at low or high dose, single or two shots; 5 received placebo; per-sample allocation not given. Repertoires of vaccine and placebo recipients were sequenced from samples taken on day 63 after the first injection. In Cohort 1b, around 25 adults aged 18-55 years were enrolled at a single site in Boston, USA, between 29 July and 7 August 2020. Ad26.COV2.S was a replication-incompetent adenovirus type 26 vector that expressed a prefusion-stabilized SARS-CoV-2 spike protein derived from the original Wuhan strain. The immunoSEQ Assay was used to sequence TCRbeta CDR3 regions. After extraction, genomic DNA underwent amplification by bias-controlled multiplex PCR, followed by high-throughput sequencing. As for the original processing: To quantify the absolute abundance of every unique TCRbeta CDR3 region, sequences were collapsed and filtered. T cell fraction was estimated by normalizing TCRbeta template counts to usable DNA, which was measured by amplifying reference genes present in all nucleated cells. Repertoire TCRs were annotated as SARS-CoV-2-specific when V gene, CDR3 amino acid sequence and J gene were exactly matched to a known reactive TCR set. The reference SARS-CoV-2 TCR set was obtained from MIRA and was filtered for enrichment in COVID-19-positive ImmuneCODE repertoires, whereby public or cross-reactive TCRs were removed. Drawing on the MIRA antigens, annotated TCRs were analysed further at the level of specific ORF or position within ORF. Breadth was defined as annotated unique rearrangements over total unique productive rearrangements; depth was the summed frequency of those rearrangements. Two-sided Wilcoxon rank-sum tests were applied when comparing TCR breadth between groups. Sourced from immuneACCESS, this table was stored by TCRdb with only in-frame sequences that have V and J called. A share of the clones is absent; for the studies checked, an unresolved V gene accounts for under half, and the remainder has no known explanation. V and J calls and clone size are given by that table; D and trimming were obtained from the DNA. Across this sample there are 300,000 to 400,000 clones, with 85% seen only once. The ten largest make up under 2.5% of the sample.

The germline V gene provides CDR1 KGHSH and CDR2 LQKENI. V was cut back by 6 bases and J by 1 base, leaving a gap of 21 bases between them. Measured from the cysteine to the phenylalanine, the CDR3 is 17 residues long. Of the read, only the CDR3 DNA is kept; its 51 bases are in frame from base 1. The chain was built from TRBV18 and TRBJ1-1; a tentative D call is TRBD1 (6 bases match). This sequence was found in a person aged 18-65 years who received the Ad26.COV2.S COVID-19 vaccine or a placebo. Sequencing was performed on peripheral blood, taken in a trial of Ad26.COV2.S vaccine versus placebo. The CDR3 region: CASSPREEGGGNTEAFF. The DNA sequence is given as TGTGCCAGCTCCCCCCGTGAGGAGGGGGGAGGGAACACTGAAGCTTTCTTT.